These 8 T cell receptor beta chains came from one sample sequenced in a study of metastatic and nonmetastatic thyroid tumors. The entire patient cohort was treatment-naive prior to thyroid surgery. Through MiXCR, TCRdb re-clonotyped the PCR reads. This table has some 52,000 clones, 17% appearing once. Specimen: blood. These receptors came from a female donor with papillary thyroid cancer or a benign thyroid nodule (not recorded which). Some clones in this sample may be carry-over from other donors' samples.

This clone was observed many times. The J gene is TRBJ2-6, the V gene TRBV2; D uncertain. Germline V CDR1 and CDR2: SNHLY, FYNNEI. Trimming left V 7 bases short and J 3 bases short, with 7 bases between. The CDR3 spans 13 residues. Here the CDR3 reads CASNSGGANVLTF. For the CDR3, the DNA is TGTGCCAGCAACTCGGGTGGGGCCAACGTCCTGACTTTC.

This clone has at least ten counts. The rearrangement links TRBV18 to TRBJ1-3; no definite D call. Trimming shortened V by 3 bases and J by 0 bases, and 12 bases separated the two germline ends. From germline, CDR1 is KGHSH and CDR2 LQKENI. The CDR3 is 16 residues long. CDR3 nucleotides: TGTGCCAGCTCACCCCAGGCTGCACCCTCTGGAAACACCATATATTTT. It translates to CASSPQAAPSGNTIYF.

This clone was counted ten times or more. Being one base from a much bigger clone, this may be a read error. Other DNA sequences from this sample encode an identical CDR3 as well. The rearrangement uses TRBV12-3 or TRBV12-4 and TRBJ2-2; TRBD2 might be the D (5 bases). Trimming shortened V by 4 bases and J by 5 bases, and 8 bases separated the two germline ends. The CDR3 covers 13 residues. The CDR3 DNA follows: TGTGCCAGCAGTTCAACTAGAACCGGGGAGCTGTTTTTT. This encodes CASSSTRTGELFF.

This clone was seen a handful of times. Germline is not matched at one junction end, which may reflect a read error. Other DNA sequences in this sample translate to the same CDR3. This chain joins TRBV12-3 or TRBV12-4 and TRBJ2-6; maybe TRBD1 (5 bases). The CDR3 spans 15 residues. CDR3 sequence (DNA): TGTGCCAACAGTCCTCAGGGAACTGGGGCCAACGTCCTGACTTTC. This translates into CANSPQGTGANVLTF.

This clone has ten or more counts. The junction differs from germline at one of its ends, possibly a read error. J is TRBJ2-7 and V is TRBV27; D may correspond to TRBD1 or TRBD2 (6 bases each). Germline values: CDR1 MNHEY, CDR2 SMNVEV (reference sequence). The CDR3 is 14 amino acids. This CDR3 is CASSQRGDSYEQHF. The CDR3 coding sequence is TGTGCCAGCAGCCAGAGGGGGGATTCCTACGAGCAGCACTTC.

In its sample, this clone was seen many times. The rearrangement links TRBV14 to TRBJ2-1; 12 positions agree with TRBD2. The CDR3 covers 18 residues. Germline assignment: CDR1 SGHDN and CDR2 FVKESK. Trimming cost V 4 bases and J 6 bases; bases outside gene matches: 13. The CDR3 here is CASSRHPALAGGSNEQFF. The DNA of the CDR3 is TGTGCCAGCAGCCGACATCCCGCACTAGCGGGAGGTTCCAATGAGCAGTTCTTC. The whole variable domain, remainder taken from reference TRBV14 and TRBJ2-1, is EAGVTQFPSHSVIEKGQTVTLRCDPISGHDNLYWYRRVMGKEIKFLLHFVKESKQDESGMPNNRFLAERTGGTYSTLKVQPAELEDSGVYFCASSRHPALAGGSNEQFFGPGTRLTVL.

Only a few counts were recorded for this clone. A clone one base away is much larger, so this may be a read error. The J gene is TRBJ1-1, the V gene TRBV18; D perhaps matches TRBD1 (6 bases). The V end was cut by 5 bases, the J end by 7 bases, with 14 bases between. The CDR3 extends over 13 amino acids. Germline V gene sequence: CDR1 KGHSH, CDR2 LQKENI. The CDR3 region is CASSGRRDIEAFF. The CDR3 DNA is TGTGCCAGCTCAGGCAGGCGGGACATTGAAGCTTTCTTT. The full variable domain, its missing parts supplied by reference TRBV18 and TRBJ1-1, is NAGVMQNPRHLVRRRGQEARLRCSPMKGHSHVYWYRQLPEEGLKFMVYLQKENIIDESGMPKERFSAEFPKEGPSILRIQQVVRGDSAAYFCASSGRRDIEAFFGQGTRLTVV.

This chain links TRBV28 with TRBJ2-7; TRBD1 might be the D (5 bases). The CDR3 has 13 residues. Trimming removed 10 bases at V and 0 bases at J, with 13 bases between. Germline CDR1 and CDR2: MDHEN and SYDVKM. CDR3 amino acids: CATLDSSSYEQYF. The CDR3 DNA reads as TGTGCCACCCTTGACAGCAGCTCCTACGAGCAGTACTTC.